A selection of T cell receptor beta chains follows, all from one sample in a study of blood T cell repertoires in COVID-19. Generated by immunoSEQ multiplex PCR, the TCRdb table keeps only in-frame clones and is missing some. This table holds 80,000 to 100,000 clones, 87% found once. Material: peripheral blood. The receptors shown here come from a woman in her forties or fifties with active or convalescent COVID-19. The CDR3 runs from the conserved cysteine through the conserved F or W. The order of the fields is J gene, clone size, CDR3 length, V gene, D gene, CDR3 DNA, CDR3 protein. The D gene is left open where the match is weak. Clone size is given for some rows only: seen once, a few or many times, or a class if the clone is expanded.

J: TRBJ1-5; size: once; length: 13; V: TRBV7-8; D: TRBD1; DNA: TGTGCCAGCAGCGTGACAGGGCGGCAGCCCCAGCATTTT; CDR3: CASSVTGRQPQHF
J: TRBJ2-4; size: NA; length: 16; V: TRBV28; D: NA; DNA: TGTGCCAGCAGTTTTGAAGCGGTAATGGCCAAAAACATTCAGTACTTC; CDR3: CASSFEAVMAKNIQYF
J: TRBJ1-2; size: NA; length: 16; V: TRBV5-8; D: NA; DNA: TGTGCCAGCAGCTTTTGGAGACCGGGAACTGGTTATGGCTACACCTTC; CDR3: CASSFWRPGTGYGYTF
J: TRBJ1-4; size: NA; length: 15; V: TRBV6-4; D: NA; DNA: TGTGCCAGCAGTGACGGGGGCCCAGGTCACGAAAAACTGTTTTTT; CDR3: CASSDGGPGHEKLFF
J: TRBJ2-7; size: NA; length: 17; V: TRBV11-2; D: NA; DNA: TGTGCCAGCAGCTTACCAGCGATATTAAAGGATTCCTACGAGCAGTACTTC; CDR3: CASSLPAILKDSYEQYF
J: TRBJ1-6; size: few; length: 14; V: TRBV3-1/TRBV3-2; D: NA; DNA: TGTGCCAGCAGCCTCGTCGGCGGAGTCCTAACCCTCCACTTT; CDR3: CASSLVGGVLTLHF
J: TRBJ1-2; size: NA; length: 15; V: TRBV5-5; D: TRBD1; DNA: TGTGCCAGCAGCGTACTTGGGACAGCGGGTGGTTCGTATTCCTTC; CDR3: CASSVLGTAGGSYSF
J: TRBJ1-2; size: NA; length: 14; V: TRBV18; D: NA; DNA: TGTGCCAGCTCCCTTGGCGCGGGGATGGAGGCCTACACCTTC; CDR3: CASSLGAGMEAYTF
J: TRBJ1-2; size: NA; length: 13; V: TRBV7-5; D: NA; DNA: TGTGTCAGAAGCTTAAGACAGGGGGCAGGCTACACCTTC; CDR3: CVRSLRQGAGYTF
J: TRBJ1-5; size: NA; length: 18; V: TRBV24-1; D: NA; DNA: TGTGCCACCAGTGATTTACCCACAGGGTCGGGCGGCAATCAGCCCCAGCATTTT; CDR3: CATSDLPTGSGGNQPQHF
J: TRBJ2-7; size: NA; length: 14; V: TRBV7-9; D: NA; DNA: TGTGCCAGCAGCTTAGAACAGGGACGATACGAGCAGTACTTC; CDR3: CASSLEQGRYEQYF
J: TRBJ2-7; size: NA; length: 14; V: TRBV27; D: NA; DNA: TGTGCCAGCAGTCCACAGGGCGGTTTCTACGAGCAGTACTTC; CDR3: CASSPQGGFYEQYF
J: TRBJ2-7; size: NA; length: 14; V: TRBV5-6; D: NA; DNA: TGTGCCAGCAGCTTGGGCCGGCCCAGGAACGAGCAGTACTTC; CDR3: CASSLGRPRNEQYF
J: TRBJ2-2; size: NA; length: 18; V: TRBV7-3; D: TRBD1; DNA: TGTGCCAGCAGCTTATTTGGGAGGACAGGGACCGACACCGGGGAGCTGTTTTTT; CDR3: CASSLFGRTGTDTGELFF
J: TRBJ1-1; size: NA; length: 12; V: TRBV30; D: NA; DNA: TGTGCCTGGAGCGACCGAGGGACTGAAGCTTTCTTT; CDR3: CAWSDRGTEAFF
J: TRBJ2-7; size: NA; length: 16; V: TRBV7-8; D: TRBD1; DNA: TGTGCCAGCAGCTTATATGGGACAGGGAGGCTGGGGGAGCAGTACTTC; CDR3: CASSLYGTGRLGEQYF
J: TRBJ2-7; size: NA; length: 13; V: TRBV6-5; D: TRBD1; DNA: TGTGCCGGCCATACGGACAGGGCCTACGAGCAGTACTTC; CDR3: CAGHTDRAYEQYF
J: TRBJ1-1; size: NA; length: 14; V: TRBV9; D: TRBD1; DNA: TGTGCCAGCAGGTCCCGGACAGGGAACACTGAAGCTTTCTTT; CDR3: CASRSRTGNTEAFF
J: TRBJ2-5; size: NA; length: 14; V: TRBV27; D: TRBD2; DNA: TGTGCCAGCAGTCTCAGACTAGCAGGAGAGACCCAGTACTTC; CDR3: CASSLRLAGETQYF
J: TRBJ2-5; size: NA; length: 15; V: TRBV9; D: TRBD2; DNA: TGTGCCAGCAGCTCGGGACTAGCAGCACAAGAGACCCAGTACTTC; CDR3: CASSSGLAAQETQYF
J: TRBJ2-1; size: NA; length: 15; V: TRBV19; D: TRBD1; DNA: TGTGCCAGTAGCATTGGGACAGGGTCCTACAATGAGCAGTTCTTC; CDR3: CASSIGTGSYNEQFF
J: TRBJ2-7; size: NA; length: 15; V: TRBV23-1; D: NA; DNA: TGCGCCAGCAGAACCGAGGCTGACAGCTCCTACGAGCAGTACTTC; CDR3: CASRTEADSSYEQYF
J: TRBJ2-5; size: NA; length: 13; V: TRBV3-1/TRBV3-2; D: NA; DNA: TGTGCCAGCAGCCAGGACAGCGAAGAGACCCAGTACTTC; CDR3: CASSQDSEETQYF
J: TRBJ1-1; size: NA; length: 18; V: TRBV9; D: NA; DNA: TGTGCCAGCAGCGCCCGGGGGGCGGACACCGGGATGAACACTGAAGCTTTCTTT; CDR3: CASSARGADTGMNTEAFF
J: TRBJ1-2; size: NA; length: 15; V: TRBV9; D: NA; DNA: TGTGCCAGCAGCGTAGTCGGGAGGGCCTTCGGCGGCTACACCTTC; CDR3: CASSVVGRAFGGYTF
J: TRBJ1-2; size: few; length: 13; V: TRBV6-5; D: TRBD1; DNA: TGTGCCAGCAGCTTGACAGGGGACTATGGCTACACCTTC; CDR3: CASSLTGDYGYTF
J: TRBJ2-2; size: NA; length: 16; V: TRBV6-6; D: TRBD1; DNA: TGTGCCAGCAGCCTACGGACAGGGTCGAACACCGGGGAGCTGTTTTTT; CDR3: CASSLRTGSNTGELFF
J: TRBJ1-2; size: NA; length: 17; V: TRBV4-3; D: NA; DNA: TGCGCCAGCAGTCAAGATTTGCTGGCGGCGGGAGACTATGGCTACACCTTC; CDR3: CASSQDLLAAGDYGYTF
J: TRBJ2-7; size: NA; length: 16; V: TRBV3-1/TRBV3-2; D: NA; DNA: TGTGCCAGCAGCCAACTAATAACCGGGACAAGCTACGAGCAGTACTTC; CDR3: CASSQLITGTSYEQYF
J: TRBJ2-2; size: NA; length: 13; V: TRBV29-1; D: NA; DNA: TGCAGCGTTGATAGGGGGAACACCGGGGAGCTGTTTTTT; CDR3: CSVDRGNTGELFF
J: TRBJ1-1; size: NA; length: 13; V: TRBV7-7; D: NA; DNA: TGTGCTAGCAGCCCACGAGGTATCACTGAAGCTTTCTTT; CDR3: CASSPRGITEAFF
J: TRBJ2-7; size: few; length: 15; V: TRBV5-4; D: TRBD1; DNA: TGTGCCAGCAGTTTTCCGGGACAGGGGGCGTACGAGCAGTACTTC; CDR3: CASSFPGQGAYEQYF
J: TRBJ2-6; size: NA; length: 16; V: TRBV2; D: NA; DNA: TGTGCCAGCAGTTGGGACTTTCTCTCTGGGGCCAACGTCCTGACTTTC; CDR3: CASSWDFLSGANVLTF
J: TRBJ1-4; size: NA; length: 15; V: TRBV9; D: NA; DNA: TGTGCCAGCAGCGTAGAGGGGGGGCTTAATGAAAAACTGTTTTTT; CDR3: CASSVEGGLNEKLFF
J: TRBJ2-2; size: NA; length: 14; V: TRBV5-6; D: NA; DNA: TGTGCCAGCTTTCCCGCAGGGCGGTCCGGGGAGCTGTTTTTT; CDR3: CASFPAGRSGELFF
J: TRBJ1-2; size: NA; length: 17; V: TRBV4-2; D: NA; DNA: TGTGCCAGCAGCCAACAAGTTTCGGGGGAAGGTAACTATGGCTACACCTTC; CDR3: CASSQQVSGEGNYGYTF
J: TRBJ1-5; size: NA; length: 15; V: TRBV5-8; D: NA; DNA: TGTGCCAGCAGCTTGGCCGGGGTTAGAGGTCAGCCCCAGCATTTT; CDR3: CASSLAGVRGQPQHF